One sample yielded the 6 T cell receptor beta chains listed below, sequenced in a study of blood T cell repertoires in COVID-19. TCRdb's table, derived via immunoSEQ multiplex PCR, lists solely in-frame clones and lacks some. The sample carries about 480,000 clones, 75% to 90% recorded once. Sequenced: PBMCs or T cells enriched from blood (not recorded which). The receptors derive from an older woman who had recovered from COVID-19.

The V and J genes are TRBV5-4 and TRBJ2-7, with 7 bases aligning to TRBD1. The CDR3 spans 13 residues. The V and J ends lost 4 bases and 5 bases, in that order; junction bases with no gene match: 6. In germline, CDR1 is SGHNT, CDR2 YYREEE (reference sequence). The CDR3 here is CASSRDSIHEQYV. CDR3 in DNA: TGTGCCAGCAGCCGGGACAGTATCCACGAGCAGTACGTC.

The chain is built from TRBV9 and TRBJ2-3; D may be TRBD1 (6 bases). Germline assignment: CDR1 SGDLS and CDR2 YYNGEE. The V end lost 0 bases, the J end lost 1 base, and 12 bases lay between the germline ends. The CDR3 length is 16 residues. The CDR3 region has the DNA TGTGCCAGCAGCGTAGCTCCAGGGGCCCGCACAGATACGCAGTATTTT. It encodes CASSVAPGARTDTQYF.

This clone was seen just once. The J gene is TRBJ1-3, the V gene TRBV27; D ambiguous. CDR1 is MNHEY and CDR2 is SMNVEV in the germline V gene (reference sequence). V lost 8 bases and J 4 bases, leaving 9 bases between the germline ends. The CDR3 extends over 12 amino acids. The chain's CDR3 is CASLQSGNTIYF. As DNA, the CDR3 is TGTGCCAGCCTCCAAAGCGGAAACACCATATATTTT.

V usage is TRBV6-5 and J usage is TRBJ2-7; 7 bases line up with TRBD1. Trimming took 4 bases from V and 6 from J; bases not matched to a gene: 6. Looked up from germline, CDR1 is MNHEY and CDR2 is SVGAGI. CDR3 length: 13 amino acids. CDR3 nucleotide sequence: TGTGCCAGCAGTTTTACAGGGGCCCTCGAGCAGTACGTC. This sequence encodes CASSFTGALEQYV.

DNA for the CDR3: TGTGCCAGTACCCCAAGACTAGCGGGATTAATCGATACGCAGTATTTT. Its protein is CASTPRLAGLIDTQYF. The rearrangement joins TRBV19 to TRBJ2-3, with 11 bases matching TRBD2. The J segment lost 6 bases and the V segment lost 7 bases, leaving 12 bases of the junction unmatched. Germline-derived CDR1 and CDR2 are LNHDA and SQIVND (reference sequence). The CDR3 has 16 amino acids.

V is TRBV7-9 and J is TRBJ2-7; D is undetermined. The germline CDR1 and CDR2 sequences are SEHNR and FQNEAQ (reference sequence). CDR3 length: 13 amino acids. V lost 1 base to trimming and J lost 5 bases, with 9 bases between them. The CDR3 nucleotides are TGTGCCAGCAGCTTAGTGCGTAATAACGAGCAGTACTTC. Translating gives CASSLVRNNEQYF.